The 20 T cell receptor beta chains listed next were all sequenced from one sample in a study of T-cell reconstitution after alpha-beta-depleted transplantation in children listed by TCRdb under 2016. Library generation was performed with PCR. For sequencing, an Illumina HiSeq 2500 was employed. Molecular barcoding was employed in the preparation of TCR libraries, with unique molecular identifiers being used to normalize TCRbeta repertoire quantification. The public reads were quality trimmed at Q25 with fastp and then assembled into clones with MiXCR by TCRdb, keeping productive beta chains. Identical CDR3 proteins give one entry, which carries the most common genes and DNA. Here the sample has 150,000 to 200,000 distinct CDR3 sequences; roughly 15% occur a single time. The top ten clones comprise approximately 13% of the sample. Specimen: PBMCs from the stem cell graft donor, collected from the stem cell graft. The receptors come from a human donor who donated a stem cell graft to a child with acute lymphoblastic leukemia.

In this sample, this clonotype turned up once. A clone one base away is much larger, so this may be a read error. The V gene is TRBV20-1, the J gene TRBJ2-3; 7 bases match TRBD2. This CDR3 region has 14 residues. The germline gives CDR1 DFQATT, CDR2 SNEGSKA (reference sequence). The chain's CDR3 is CSASLARSTDTRYF. CDR3 in DNA: TGCAGTGCCTCACTAGCGCGTAGCACAGATACGCGGTATTTT.

This clonotype has just one count. DNA for the CDR3: TGTGCCAGCAGTATGGTAGCGGGAGACTTGAGCTCCTACAATGAGCAGTTCTTC. This codes for CASSMVAGDLSSYNEQFF. The chain recombines TRBV12-3 or TRBV12-4 with TRBJ2-1, with 9 bases that match TRBD2. Losses at the gene ends were 5 bases for V and 0 bases for J; bases not matched to a gene: 11. This CDR3 has 18 residues.

The chain has TRBV11-2 and TRBJ2-1; 7 nucleotides agree with TRBD1. Germline values: CDR1 SGHAT, CDR2 FQNNGV. With 1 base clipped from V and 5 bases from J, the junction kept 5 bases outside the gene matches. There are 15 residues in the CDR3. CDR3 region: CASSLVVGGNNEQFF. The CDR3 coding sequence is TGTGCCAGCAGCTTAGTCGTAGGGGGCAACAATGAGCAGTTCTTC. Full variable domain (missing parts from reference TRBV11-2 and TRBJ2-1): EAGVAQSPRYKIIEKRQSVAFWCNPISGHATLYWYQQILGQGPKLLIQFQNNGVVDDSQLPKDRFSAERLKGVDSTLKIQPAKLEDSAVYLCASSLVVGGNNEQFFGPGTRLTVL.

The table lists this clonotype with many counts. This chain joins TRBV5-4 and TRBJ1-2, with a possible D match to TRBD1 (6 bases). V lost 3 bases and J lost 8, with 17 bases in between. CDR3 length equals 14 residues. The germline V gene has CDR1 SGHNT and CDR2 YYREEE (reference sequence). CDR3 nucleotides: TGTGCCAGCAGCTCGCCAGGGGAAAACAAAGGCTACACCTTC. Translating it yields CASSSPGENKGYTF. The complete variable domain, with remaining parts taken from reference TRBV5-4 and TRBJ1-2, reads ETGVTQSPTHLIKTRGQQVTLRCSSQSGHNTVSWYQQALGQGPQFIFQYYREEENGRGNFPPRFSGLQFPNYSSELNVNALELDDSALYLCASSSPGENKGYTFGSGTRLTVV.

This clonotype was seen many times. The rearrangement uses TRBV10-2 and TRBJ1-5; D ambiguous. CDR1 is WSHSY and CDR2 is SAAADI in the germline V gene. This CDR3 is 16 amino acids long. V lost 6 bases and J 0 bases, leaving 15 bases between the germline ends. For the CDR3, the DNA is TGCGCCAGCAGCAGAAGGGCGGATTATAGCAATCAGCCCCAGCATTTT. It specifies CASSRRADYSNQPQHF.

With regard to this clonotype: The junction shows a germline mismatch at one end, possibly a read error. The chain links TRBV10-2 to TRBJ1-1; no clear D. The length of the CDR3 is 12 residues. Germline V gene data show CDR1 as WSHSY and CDR2 as SAAADI. CDR3 sequence: CASRHWNSEAFF. CDR3 nucleotides: TGCGCCAGCAGACATTGGAACTCTGAAGCTTTCTTT.

Concerning this clonotype itself: A read error may be the cause here, since a much bigger clone is one base away. The chain has TRBV5-1 and TRBJ1-4, with no clear D. The CDR3 length is 15 residues. V was shortened by 0 bases and J by 0 bases, with 6 bases between the two germline ends. Germline CDR1 and CDR2: SGHRS and YFSETQ. CDR3 nucleotide sequence: TGCGCCAGCAGCTTGGTTTCAACAACTAATGAAAAACTGTTTTTT. This codes for CASSLVSTTNEKLFF.

This clonotype occurred a few times. The chain couples TRBV6-5 to TRBJ2-1; D is perhaps TRBD2 (5 bases). In germline, CDR1 is MNHEY, CDR2 SVGAGI. V was cut by 8 bases and J by 7 bases, with 30 bases left in between. The CDR3 has 18 residues. CDR3 sequence reads: CASRPTHLRRERGNEQFF. The CDR3 DNA follows: TGTGCCAGCCGCCCCACCCATCTGCGAAGGGAGAGAGGAAATGAGCAGTTCTTC.

Concerning this clonotype itself: A much larger clone lies a single base off, so this may be a read error. The chain uses TRBV20-1 and TRBJ2-3; 8 bases are a match to TRBD2. The CDR3 has 13 residues. The germline V gene encodes CDR1 DFQATT and CDR2 SNEGSKA (reference sequence). The CDR3 spells CTARVGLVGTQYF. The CDR3 nucleotides are TGCACTGCTAGAGTGGGACTAGTCGGGACGCAGTATTTT.

This rearrangement joins TRBV5-6 to TRBJ2-3; tentative D call: TRBD1 (6 bases). CDR3 size: 14 residues. CDR1 is SGHDT, CDR2 YYEEEE, per germline. Trimming shortened V by 2 bases and J by 2 bases, and 9 bases separated the two germline ends. The chain's CDR3 is CASSFTGNTDTQYF. As DNA, the CDR3 is TGTGCCAGCAGCTTTACAGGGAACACAGATACGCAGTATTTT.

The sample holds a few counts of this clonotype. The chain couples TRBV12-3 or TRBV12-4 to TRBJ2-1, with no clear D. This CDR3 comprises 15 residues. Trimming took off 6 bases at V and 4 bases at J, with 16 bases between the two ends. CDR3 region: CASRPVAGAYNEQFF. The CDR3 nucleotides read TGTGCCAGCAGACCGGTAGCTGGCGCTTACAATGAGCAGTTCTTC.

On this clonotype itself: This may be a read error, as it is one base from a much larger clone. The V call is TRBV20-1, the J call TRBJ2-1; 8 bases are a match to TRBD2. This CDR3 has 15 amino acids. Germline V gene sequence: CDR1 DFQATT, CDR2 SNEGSKA (reference sequence). In nucleotides, the CDR3 is TGCAGTGCCCGGACCTGGGTAGCGGGACAAGATGACCAGTTCTTC. It codes for CSARTWVAGQDDQFF.

This clonotype was counted many times. This chain joins TRBV20-1 and TRBJ2-7; 9 nucleotides agree with TRBD1. Germline V CDR1 and CDR2: DFQATT, SNEGSKA (reference sequence). The CDR3 consists of 14 residues. The V segment lost 1 base and the J segment 3 bases; nucleotides outside the gene matches: 4. The CDR3 nucleotides are TGCAGTGCTAGAGCACCGGGACAGGGCTACGAGCAGTACTTC. This encodes CSARAPGQGYEQYF.

This clonotype was found many times. J is TRBJ2-1 and V is TRBV27, with D unresolved. Trimming cost V 3 bases and J 4 bases, with 7 bases left between them. There are 13 residues in the CDR3. Germline V gives CDR1 MNHEY, CDR2 SMNVEV (reference sequence). The CDR3 is CASSFGRYNEQFF. CDR3 nucleotides: TGTGCCAGCAGTTTCGGCAGATACAATGAGCAGTTCTTC.

This clonotype was seen at least ten times. The chain employs TRBV3-1 and TRBJ2-5, with 8 bases fitting TRBD1. J lost 3 bases, V lost 0 bases, and 6 bases had no gene match. Germline values: CDR1 LGHDT, CDR2 YNNKEL (reference sequence). The CDR3 length is 16 residues. In DNA form, the CDR3 reads TGTGCCAGCAGCCAAGATTGGGCAGGGGGCGAAGAGACCCAGTACTTC. Amino acids: CASSQDWAGGEETQYF.

This clonotype was observed many times. The chain carries TRBV4-1 and TRBJ2-2; the match to TRBD1 covers 9 bases. Germline V gene sequence: CDR1 MGHRA, CDR2 YSYEKL. V lost 1 base to trimming and J lost 5 bases; unmatched junction nucleotides: 14. This CDR3 has 19 amino acids. The CDR3 nucleotides read TGCGCCAGCAGCCAAGTCCAAACAGGGGGCGCGGTTGGTACCGGGGAGCTGTTTTTT. Protein: CASSQVQTGGAVGTGELFF.

The chain combines TRBV6-5 with TRBJ2-7; perhaps TRBD1 as D (6 bases). Germline V gene sequence: CDR1 MNHEY, CDR2 SVGAGI. This CDR3 is built from 16 residues. Between the trimmed V and J ends, which lost 0 bases and 2 bases, there was a span of 14 bases. DNA for the CDR3: TGTGCCAGCAGTTACTCGACCGGACAGACCCCCTACGAGCAGTACTTC. Amino acids: CASSYSTGQTPYEQYF.

This clonotype has at least ten counts. CDR3 sequence: CASSRGVGKRPYNEQFF. The CDR3 DNA reads TGTGCCAGTAGTAGGGGGGTCGGTAAAAGGCCCTACAATGAGCAGTTCTTC. V gene TRBV19 combines with J gene TRBJ2-1; tentatively, D is TRBD2 (6 bases). Per germline, CDR1 LNHDA and CDR2 SQIVND (reference sequence). Trimming cost V 4 bases and J 2 bases, with 18 bases left between them. This CDR3 has 17 amino acids.

The genes are TRBV20-1 and TRBJ2-5, with TRBD2 identical over 13 bases. Trimming at V came to 6 bases and at J to 5 bases, leaving 3 bases not matched to a gene. CDR3 length: 13 residues. Per the germline V gene, CDR1 is DFQATT and CDR2 is SNEGSKA (reference sequence). CDR3 loop: CSALLAGGETQYF. CDR3 nucleotides: TGCAGTGCGCTACTAGCGGGAGGGGAGACCCAGTACTTC.

A note on this clonotype: This may arise from a read error, as a much more abundant clone is one base away. For the CDR3, the DNA is TGCAGTGTTAGAGAGCAGATCGGCGGGGGCGTAGACATCGCGCAGTATTTT. It yields the protein CSVREQIGGGVDIAQYF. V is TRBV20-1 and J is TRBJ2-3; TRBD2 might be the D (7 bases). The CDR3 is 17 residues long. Germline V gives CDR1 DFQATT, CDR2 SNEGSKA (reference sequence).